This TCR beta chain was documented in a study of PD-1 blockade in classical Hodgkin lymphoma. Looking at the study overall: Intravenous nivolumab at 3 mg/kg was given to patients every 2 weeks.

Trimming pared 1 base from V and 2 bases from J, leaving 13 bases between. The CDR3 covers 16 residues. Per the germline V gene, CDR1 is SGHNT and CDR2 is YENEEA. Described time point: cycle 4 day 1 (C4D1), after around six weeks of nivolumab. Relapse after autologous stem cell transplantation occurred in every patient, and brentuximab vedotin exposure varied. Negative selection with magnets was how CD8+ T cells were isolated from the thawed PBMCs. General observations from the study: Newly diagnosed patients had baseline TCR diversity that was reportedly lower than that of healthy donors. Repertoire differences have undefined causes, possibly disease activity or prior therapy. By cycle point C4D1, TCR diversity had risen significantly in CD4+ cells (but not CD8+ cells).

Assay: immunoSEQ multiplex PCR; the TCRdb copy retains only in-frame clones and omits some. Of about 20,000 clones in the sample, 84% were seen once. Concerning this clone: Its antigen is still unknown.

This sequence joins TRBV11-3 and TRBJ2-3; weak D call: TRBD1 (5 bases). This clonotype originated in a human donor with classical Hodgkin lymphoma. Sequenced material: CD8+ T cells from blood, taken before the fourth cycle of nivolumab. The CDR3 nucleotides are TGTGCCAGCAGCTTAGCCCGTCAGGGATTCACAGATACGCAGTATTTT. It translates to CASSLARQGFTDTQYF.